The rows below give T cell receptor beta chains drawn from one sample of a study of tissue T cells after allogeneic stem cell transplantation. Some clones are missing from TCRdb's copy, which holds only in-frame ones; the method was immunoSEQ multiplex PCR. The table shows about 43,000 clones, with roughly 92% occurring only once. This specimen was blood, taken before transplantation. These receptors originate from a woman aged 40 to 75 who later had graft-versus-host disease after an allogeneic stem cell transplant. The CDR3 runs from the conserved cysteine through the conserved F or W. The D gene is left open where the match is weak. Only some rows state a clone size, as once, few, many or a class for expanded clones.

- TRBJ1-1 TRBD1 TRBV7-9 CASITTGMAEAFF TGTGCCAGCATCACGACAGGGATGGCTGAAGCTTTCTTT
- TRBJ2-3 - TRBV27 CASSLTSRVTGGPTDTQYF TGTGCCAGCAGTTTAACGAGCCGGGTGACGGGGGGCCCCACAGATACGCAGTATTTT
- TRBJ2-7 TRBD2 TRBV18 CASSPGLAGGIEQYF TGTGCCAGCTCACCCGGACTAGCGGGAGGAATCGAGCAGTACTTC
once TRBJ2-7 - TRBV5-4 CASSLKGVGEQYF TGTGCCAGCAGCTTGAAAGGGGTGGGCGAGCAGTACTTC
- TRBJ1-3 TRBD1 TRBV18 CASSLPTGGSGNTIYF TGTGCCAGCTCACTCCCGACAGGGGGCTCTGGAAACACCATATATTTT
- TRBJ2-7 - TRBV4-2 CASSQATGSGLFYEQYF TGTGCCAGCAGCCAAGCCACAGGCTCCGGGTTGTTCTACGAGCAGTACTTC
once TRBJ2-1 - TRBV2 CASDPRDTSSYNEQFF TGTGCCAGCGATCCCCGGGACACAAGCTCCTACAATGAGCAGTTCTTC
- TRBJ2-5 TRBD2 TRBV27 CASSLSAGGRKETQYF TGTGCCAGCAGTTTATCGGCGGGGGGGCGTAAAGAGACCCAGTACTTC
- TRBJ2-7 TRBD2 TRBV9 CASSVGTSGSSPYEQYF TGTGCCAGCAGCGTAGGGACTAGCGGGAGCAGCCCCTACGAGCAGTACTTC
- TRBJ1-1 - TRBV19 CAAQGGTPWNTEAFF TGTGCCGCCCAAGGGGGGACTCCTTGGAACACTGAAGCTTTCTTT
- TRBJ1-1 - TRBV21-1 CASSKVPTNTEAFF TGTGCCAGCAGCAAAGTGCCGACTAACACTGAAGCTTTCTTT
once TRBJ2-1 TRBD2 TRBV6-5 CASSYSRLAPYNEQFF TGTGCCAGCAGTTACTCCCGACTAGCGCCCTACAATGAGCAGTTCTTC
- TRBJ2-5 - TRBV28 CASSSRTGGPETQYF TGTGCCAGCAGTTCAAGGACCGGGGGGCCAGAGACCCAGTACTTC
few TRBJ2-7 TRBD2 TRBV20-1 CSASRAGAQEQYF TGCAGTGCTAGTCGAGCGGGAGCACAAGAGCAGTACTTC
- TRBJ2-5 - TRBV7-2 CASSSDGSQETQYF TGTGCCAGCAGTTCTGACGGATCCCAAGAGACCCAGTACTTC
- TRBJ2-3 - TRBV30 CAWSVLSVGDTQYF TGTGCCTGGAGTGTACTATCGGTGGGAGATACGCAGTATTTT
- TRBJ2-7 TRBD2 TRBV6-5 CASRPGLAYEQYF TGTGCCAGCCGACCGGGACTAGCGTACGAGCAGTACTTC
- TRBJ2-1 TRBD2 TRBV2 CASSLSSGRGSEQFF TGTGCCAGCAGCCTTTCTAGCGGGAGGGGCTCTGAGCAGTTCTTC
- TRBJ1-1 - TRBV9 CASSVGRQMNTEAFF TGTGCCAGCAGCGTAGGACGACAGATGAACACTGAAGCTTTCTTT